These 29 T cell receptor beta chains were all obtained from the same sample, sequenced in a study of blood T cells in healthy people across ages. Next came a second PCR, run for roughly 6 to 11 cycles, which used a sample-barcoded 5' primer along with a J-beta primer mix. TCRdb processed the 5' RACE reads anew with MiXCR; each CDR3 protein has one entry. The sample includes about 940,000 distinct CDR3 sequences, 40% to 60% of them seen just once. The sequenced sample was blood. These receptors were collected from a man between 25 and 39 years old in good health.

This clonotype was observed a handful of times. This chain joins TRBV3-1 and TRBJ2-3, with TRBD1 identical over 8 bases. Germline assignment: CDR1 LGHDT and CDR2 YNNKEL (reference sequence). J was trimmed by 0 bases and V by 1 base; bases with no gene match: 3. The CDR3 has 16 amino acids. In DNA form, the CDR3 reads TGTGCCAGCAGCCAAGCAGGGGGCTTTAGCACAGATACGCAGTATTTT. This codes for CASSQAGGFSTDTQYF.

The chain has TRBV5-1 and TRBJ1-6; D is perhaps TRBD1 (6 bases). The CDR3 sequence is 17 residues long. The V end lost 0 bases, the J end lost 5 bases, and 15 bases lay between the germline ends. Germline assignment: CDR1 SGHRS and CDR2 YFSETQ. As DNA, the CDR3 is TGCGCCAGCAGCTTGGAGCCTCGGGGGGCTAATAATTCACCCCTCCACTTT. Residues: CASSLEPRGANNSPLHF.

In regard to this clonotype: At one boundary the junction diverges from the germline segment, which might be a read error. The chain combines TRBV20-1 with TRBJ1-2; the match to TRBD1 covers 8 bases. CDR1 and CDR2 from the germline V gene are DFQATT and SNEGSKA (reference sequence). There are 13 residues in the CDR3. CDR3 residues: CGAREAGGYGYTF. The CDR3 region has the DNA TGCGGTGCTAGAGAGGCAGGGGGCTATGGCTATACCTTC.

For this clonotype: This may be a read error: a much more frequent sequence differs by one nucleotide. The rearrangement uses TRBV6-5 and TRBJ1-4, with D maybe TRBD1 (6 bases). The length of the CDR3 is 15 residues. The V and J ends lost 2 bases and 8 bases respectively, with 15 bases between them. CDR1 MNHEY and CDR2 SVGAGI come from the germline V gene. The chain's CDR3 is CASSYVGGAREKLFF. CDR3 nucleotide sequence: TGTGCCAGCAGTTACGTAGGGGGGGCGCGCGAAAAACTGTTTTTT.

V usage is TRBV20-1 and J usage is TRBJ1-5; D possibly corresponds to TRBD1 (5 bases). Germline lookup yields CDR1 DFQATT and CDR2 SNEGSKA (reference sequence). Trimming shortened V by 3 bases and J by 2 bases, and 14 bases separated the two germline ends. The CDR3 is made up of 15 amino acids. In DNA, the CDR3 is TGCAGTGCTAGTTTAGCCAGAGGGGGCAATCAGCCCCAGCATTTT. Translating it yields CSASLARGGNQPQHF.

This clonotype has just one count. The chain employs TRBV24-1 and TRBJ1-5, with D hard to call. This CDR3 comprises 15 residues. The V end was cut by 3 bases, the J end by 3 bases, with 11 bases between. In germline, CDR1 is KGHDR, CDR2 SFDVKD. The CDR3 nucleotides are TGTGCCACCAGTGATCCCCGGACGGACAATCAGCCCCAGCATTTT. Translated: CATSDPRTDNQPQHF.

This clonotype was counted ten times or more. The CDR3 reads CASSPWASGGYYNEQFF. The DNA for the CDR3 is TGTGCCAGCAGCCCCTGGGCTAGCGGGGGATACTACAATGAGCAGTTCTTC. The chain couples TRBV4-2 to TRBJ2-1, with 10 bases aligning to TRBD2. V was clipped by 4 bases and J by 3 bases; unmatched bases: 9. Germline CDR1 reads LGHNA; CDR2 reads YNFKEQ. The CDR3 is made up of 17 amino acids.

This CDR3 is CASSVLGTSRPDTQYF. In DNA, the CDR3 is TGTGCCAGCAGCGTACTAGGGACTAGCCGTCCAGATACGCAGTATTTT. The chain has TRBV9 and TRBJ2-3, with 9 bases that match TRBD2. CDR3 length: 16 amino acids. Unmatched junction bases numbered 7, after V lost 1 base and J lost 4 bases. Germline V gene sequence: CDR1 SGDLS, CDR2 YYNGEE. Supplemented by reference TRBV9 and TRBJ2-3, the full variable domain reads DSGVTQTPKHLITATGQRVTLRCSPRSGDLSVYWYQQSLDQGLQFLIQYYNGEERAKGNILERFSAQQFPDLHSELNLSSLELGDSALYFCASSVLGTSRPDTQYFGPGTRLTVL.

This chain uses TRBV20-1 with TRBJ2-5; D tentatively reads TRBD1 or TRBD2 (6 bases each). This CDR3 contains 14 residues. V lost 6 bases and J 2 bases, leaving 16 bases between the germline ends. Germline loops: CDR1 DFQATT, CDR2 SNEGSKA (reference sequence). CDR3 loop: CSAHPRRGQETQYF. The CDR3 region has the DNA TGCAGTGCCCACCCACGGAGGGGGCAAGAGACCCAGTACTTC.

This chain uses TRBV6-5 with TRBJ1-1; TRBD1 matches 7 bases. Per the germline V gene, CDR1 is MNHEY and CDR2 is SVGAGI. The CDR3 extends over 13 amino acids. V lost 2 bases and J lost 5; bases outside the gene matches: 2. The CDR3 is CASSYGDSTEAFF. Written as DNA, the CDR3 is TGTGCCAGCAGTTACGGGGACAGTACTGAAGCTTTCTTT.

The rearrangement joins TRBV7-2 to TRBJ1-4, with 9 nucleotides matching TRBD1. Germline assignment: CDR1 SGHTA and CDR2 FQGNSA. The trim removed 5 bases at V and 9 bases at J, leaving 7 bases unmatched. The CDR3 has 14 residues. The CDR3 reads CASSIRTGEKKLFF. Here the CDR3 DNA reads TGTGCCAGCAGCATTCGGACAGGGGAAAAAAAACTGTTTTTT. The full variable domain, with the rest looked up from reference TRBV7-2 and TRBJ1-4, is GAGVSQSPSNKVTEKGKDVELRCDPISGHTALYWYRQSLGQGLEFLIYFQGNSAPDKSGLPSDRFSAERTGGSVSTLTIQRTQQEDSAVYLCASSIRTGEKKLFFGSGTQLSVL.

This clonotype was counted a few times. The V and J genes are TRBV12-3 or TRBV12-4 and TRBJ2-5; possibly TRBD1 or TRBD2 for D (5 bases each). There are 13 residues in the CDR3. With 3 bases removed from V and 8 bases from J, the gap between germline ends came to 13 bases. The CDR3 DNA is TGTGCCAGCAGTTTTCTACAGGCGGGCACCCAGTACTTC. As protein: CASSFLQAGTQYF.

This chain's CDR3 is CASSRAGTRETQYF. The CDR3 bases are TGTGCCAGCAGTCGGGCCGGGACTAGAGAGACCCAGTACTTC. The chain combines TRBV27 with TRBJ2-7; 8 bases align to TRBD2. The J call may be incorrect, as the DNA end agrees better with TRBJ2-5. CDR3 length: 14 residues. Germline CDR1 reads MNHEY; CDR2 reads SMNVEV (reference sequence).

V is TRBV27 and J is TRBJ2-3; a possible D gene is TRBD2 (6 bases). This CDR3 has 15 amino acids. Germline V gene data show CDR1 as MNHEY and CDR2 as SMNVEV (reference sequence). The ends were cut back, 6 bases at V and 4 bases at J, with 17 bases in the middle. CDR3 DNA sequence: TGTGCCAGCAGCTCGAACGCGGGGCGGGCAGATACGCAGTATTTT. Its translation is CASSSNAGRADTQYF.

The count of this clonotype is one. The gene calls are TRBV30 and TRBJ2-5; perhaps TRBD1 as D (7 bases). The CDR3 extends over 15 amino acids. From germline, CDR1 is GTSNPN and CDR2 SVGIG (reference sequence). V was clipped by 0 bases and J by 5 bases, with 16 bases between them. Here the CDR3 reads CAWSVRQGGMETQYF. DNA of the CDR3: TGTGCCTGGAGTGTACGACAGGGAGGAATGGAGACCCAGTACTTC.

In its sample, this clonotype was seen once. CDR3 sequence (DNA): TGCAGTGCTAGATTGATCGTTGGGGGTTATCAGCCCCAGCATTTT. It codes for CSARLIVGGYQPQHF. The chain recombines TRBV20-1 with TRBJ1-5; D possibly corresponds to TRBD1 (5 bases). Trimming left V 2 bases short and J 5 bases short, with 16 bases between. The germline gives CDR1 DFQATT, CDR2 SNEGSKA (reference sequence). The CDR3 is made up of 15 amino acids.

The J gene is TRBJ2-5, the V gene TRBV28, with D tentatively TRBD2 (5 bases). Judging by the DNA end, TRBJ2-7 fits better; the J call may be wrong. CDR1 and CDR2 (germline): MDHEN, SYDVKM. This CDR3 is 13 amino acids long. Here the CDR3 reads CASSLWAGDEQYF. CDR3 nucleotides: TGTGCCAGCAGTTTATGGGCCGGGGACGAGCAGTACTTC.

The chain links TRBV2 to TRBJ1-2, with 8 bases aligning to TRBD1. CDR1 and CDR2 (germline): SNHLY, FYNNEI. V dropped 6 bases and J dropped 4; count of bases not matched to a gene: 7. The CDR3 is 14 residues long. This chain's CDR3 is CASSATGDLYGYTF. CDR3 bases: TGTGCCAGCAGCGCGACAGGGGACCTCTATGGCTACACCTTC. Full variable domain (outside the CDR3, taken from reference TRBV2 and TRBJ1-2): EPEVTQTPSHQVTQMGQEVILRCVPISNHLYFYWYRQILGQKVEFLVSFYNNEISEKSEIFDDQFSVERPDGSNFTLKIRSTKLEDSAMYFCASSATGDLYGYTFGSGTRLTVV.

This clonotype was found many times. V is TRBV7-9 and J is TRBJ2-7, with TRBD1 identical over 10 bases. The V and J ends lost 4 bases and 3 bases, in that order; junction bases with no gene match: 3. Looked up from germline, CDR1 is SEHNR and CDR2 is FQNEAQ (reference sequence). The CDR3 sequence is 14 residues long. In DNA, the CDR3 is TGTGCCAGCAGCTCCCGGGACAGGGGCTACGAGCAGTACTTC. Its protein product is CASSSRDRGYEQYF.

The V and J genes are TRBV20-1 and TRBJ2-1; D is unresolved. Trimming shortened V by 6 bases and J by 6 bases, and 15 bases separated the two germline ends. This CDR3 is built from 13 residues. CDR1 and CDR2 from the germline V gene are DFQATT and SNEGSKA (reference sequence). CDR3 sequence (DNA): TGCAGTGCCCGACAAATTTCCCTCAATGAGCAGTTCTTC. Protein: CSARQISLNEQFF.

This chain uses TRBV29-1 with TRBJ2-5, with unresolved D. V was clipped by 6 bases and J by 1 base, with 12 bases between them. Germline lookup yields CDR1 SQVTM and CDR2 ANQGSEA. CDR3 size: 13 residues. The CDR3 reads CSVLAPLQETQYF. CDR3 nucleotides: TGCAGCGTCCTCGCCCCCCTCCAAGAGACCCAGTACTTC.

About this clonotype: One end of the junction varies from germline; a read error may be responsible. This sequence joins TRBV4-2 and TRBJ1-3, with a weak D call TRBD1 (6 bases). The CDR3 runs to 15 residues. Germline assignment: CDR1 LGHNA and CDR2 YNFKEQ. The CDR3 sequence: CASNQGDRTGNTIYF. The CDR3 nucleotides read TGTGCCAGCAACCAAGGAGACAGGACCGGAAACACCATATATTTT.

J is TRBJ1-1 and V is TRBV6-2 or TRBV6-3; 7 nucleotides line up with TRBD1. From germline, CDR1 is MNHEY and CDR2 SVGEGT. This CDR3 region has 13 residues. V lost 8 bases, J lost 2 bases, and 5 bases stayed unmatched. In DNA, the CDR3 is TGTGCCAGCTCGGACAGGCCTAACACTGAAGCTTTCTTT. This encodes CASSDRPNTEAFF.

This clonotype appeared a few times. The chain employs TRBV5-1 and TRBJ2-5; 10 nucleotides match TRBD2. The germline gives CDR1 SGHRS, CDR2 YFSETQ. The CDR3 contains 14 residues. The V segment lost 2 bases and the J segment 3 bases; nucleotides outside the gene matches: 1. The CDR3 coding sequence is TGCGCCAGCAGCTTTCTAGCGGGGGAAGAGACCCAGTACTTC. This translates into CASSFLAGEETQYF.

DNA of the CDR3: TGCGCCAGCAGCTTGTCCGGACTCCCGAACACCGGGGAGCTGTTTTTT. Translated, it gives CASSLSGLPNTGELFF. The genes are TRBV5-1 and TRBJ2-2; the D gene is possibly TRBD2 (5 bases). Trimming left V 1 base short and J 0 bases short, with 10 bases between. The CDR3 is made up of 16 amino acids. Germline V lookup: CDR1 SGHRS, CDR2 YFSETQ.

The chain is built from TRBV4-2 and TRBJ2-3; a weak D match, TRBD2 (6 bases). Germline V gene lookup returns CDR1 LGHNA and CDR2 YNFKEQ. The V end was cut by 4 bases, the J end by 0 bases, with 23 bases between. This CDR3 is 19 amino acids long. The CDR3, as DNA: TGTGCCAGCAGCCGAAGAAGCCCAGCGGGCGAAACTAGCACAGATACGCAGTATTTT. Protein sequence: CASSRRSPAGETSTDTQYF.

This chain links TRBV27 with TRBJ2-7, with a weak D call TRBD1 (6 bases). This CDR3 region has 13 residues. V was pared by 3 bases and J by 5 bases, with 11 bases between. Germline V gene lookup returns CDR1 MNHEY and CDR2 SMNVEV (reference sequence). CDR3 bases: TGTGCCAGCAGTTTGGCAGGGGTGAACGAGCAGTACTTC. It codes for CASSLAGVNEQYF.

V usage is TRBV7-9 and J usage is TRBJ2-7; 8 bases align to TRBD2. The CDR3 extends over 14 amino acids. Germline V lookup: CDR1 SEHNR, CDR2 FQNEAQ (reference sequence). The V and J ends lost 5 bases and 2 bases, in that order; junction bases with no gene match: 5. The CDR3 region is CASSARGGPYEQYF. CDR3 nucleotides: TGTGCCAGCAGCGCCCGGGGGGGACCCTACGAGCAGTACTTC.

Only a few counts were recorded for this clonotype. The rearrangement joins TRBV7-9 to TRBJ2-3; D might be TRBD1 or TRBD2, each matching 5 bases. There are 20 residues in the CDR3. Germline V CDR1 and CDR2: SEHNR, FQNEAQ (reference sequence). V was pared by 1 base and J by 0 bases, with 23 bases between. DNA for the CDR3: TGTGCCAGCAGCTTAGATCTAATACGTGAGGGGCCGGGAAGCACAGATACGCAGTATTTT. Its translation: CASSLDLIREGPGSTDTQYF.